This record concerns one T cell receptor (beta chain) sequence. Its antigen is not identified. This sample stems from a study of T-cell memory formation after mild COVID-19. Points from the study as a whole: Clones that got smaller from day 15 to 85 had even CD4/CD8, while clones growing later tipped toward CD4+.

TCRdb analysed the 5' RACE reads with MiXCR anew, one entry per CDR3 protein. The table has about 440,000 distinct CDR3 sequences, 15% to 20% seen once. The length of the CDR3 is 13 residues. Germline CDR1 MGHDK, CDR2 SYGVNS. Trimming shortened V by 6 bases and J by 2 bases, and 11 bases separated the two germline ends. V gene TRBV25-1 combines with J gene TRBJ2-7, with D uncertain. Sequenced sample: PBMCs or a T cell subset sorted from them (not recorded which). The origin of this receptor is an adult woman who had mild COVID-19 (a few samples of this study predate the infection). Cell type and time point are not known. The DNA of the CDR3 is TGTGCCAGCAGATCCCCTAACGCCTACGAGCAGTACTTC. Amino acids: CASRSPNAYEQYF.